This TCR beta chain appears in the sequencing data of a study of blood T cell repertoires in COVID-19. Across the study: In each case, the material was cDNA or gDNA derived from T cells, B-cell-depleted T cells, or PBMCs.

TCRdb's table, derived via immunoSEQ multiplex PCR, lists solely in-frame clones and lacks some. This sample has roughly 410,000 clones, with approximately 89% found just once. Germline trimming cut 4 bases from V and 9 bases from J; bases unmatched to any gene: 8. CDR3 size: 16 residues. Germline assignment: CDR1 LGHDT and CDR2 YNNKEL (reference sequence). The receptor's source is a woman in her thirties or forties with COVID-19, enrolled during active disease. Material for sequencing was peripheral blood. The rearrangement joins TRBV3-1 (or the pseudogene TRBV3-2) to TRBJ2-1; TRBD2 matches at 14 bases. The CDR3 loop is CASSREAGTSGGEQFF. The CDR3 coding sequence is TGTGCCAGCAGCCGTGAAGCGGGGACTAGCGGGGGTGAGCAGTTCTTC.